The 15 T cell receptor beta chains reported below all come from one sample, sequenced in a study of shared clonotypes between healthy human individuals (TCRdb year 2020). The library was obtained by the immunoSEQ multiplex PCR assay. The table was pulled from immuneACCESS by TCRdb, which kept in-frame rearrangements only. Such tables lose some clones; where checked, under half of the loss comes from unresolved V genes, and the rest has no known cause. Counted in this sample were just over 2,000,000 clones; about 95% of them appeared once. 1% to 1.3% of the sample belongs to the ten largest clones. CD8 naive samples consisted of CD45RO-negative cells that were positively selected for CCR7, yielding a CD45RA+CCR7+ population without TemRA cells. Sequencing was carried out using naive CD8+ T cells sorted from blood. In the paper's terms, the cell subset or site label means: CD45RA+CCR7+. Receptors were obtained from a man aged 18 to 29 in good health.

The chain recombines TRBV7-9 with TRBJ2-7; D perhaps matches TRBD1 (6 bases). Germline V gene data show CDR1 as SEHNR and CDR2 as FQNEAQ (reference sequence). V was clipped by 7 bases and J by 3 bases, with 13 bases between them. The CDR3 extends over 13 amino acids. For the CDR3, the DNA is TGTGCCAGCATCCCCCGAGGGGGCTACGAGCAGTACTTC. Translation gives CASIPRGGYEQYF.

V and J are TRBV7-9 and TRBJ2-7; TRBD2 matches 8 bases. The CDR3 sequence is 15 residues long. The ends lost 1 base at V and 3 bases at J; junction bases unmatched: 5. Germline loops: CDR1 SEHNR, CDR2 FQNEAQ (reference sequence). The CDR3 nucleotides read TGTGCCAGCAGCTTAGGTACCCTAGCGGGCTACGAGCAGTACTTC. Residues: CASSLGTLAGYEQYF.

V and J are TRBV27 and TRBJ2-7; D unclear. The CDR3 consists of 15 residues. Germline CDR1 reads MNHEY; CDR2 reads SMNVEV (reference sequence). V dropped 5 bases and J dropped 2 bases, with 16 bases sitting between them. CDR3 DNA sequence: TGTGCCAGCAGTCAGGTGAGGCCCCGGCCCTACGAGCAGTACTTC. Its translation is CASSQVRPRPYEQYF.

The rearrangement links TRBV15 to TRBJ2-7, with 13 bases identical to TRBD2. The length of the CDR3 is 17 residues. Germline CDR1 and CDR2: LNHNV and YYDKDF (reference sequence). The V gene end was trimmed by 0 bases and the J gene end by 0 bases; junction bases not matched to a gene: 2. CDR3 amino acids: CATSRDRLAGGSYEQYF. Written as DNA, the CDR3 is TGTGCCACCAGCAGAGACAGACTAGCGGGAGGCTCCTACGAGCAGTACTTC.

The genes are TRBV5-4 and TRBJ2-3; tentatively, D is TRBD2 (7 bases). The germline V gene has CDR1 SGHNT and CDR2 YYREEE (reference sequence). The CDR3 length is 17 residues. The V end was cut by 0 bases, the J end by 4 bases, with 18 bases between. CDR3 sequence (DNA): TGTGCCAGCAGCTTGGAGGGGGGGGACCCACGTGCAGATACGCAGTATTTT. Translation: CASSLEGGDPRADTQYF.

This clone was detected once. Other DNA sequences within the sample encode an identical CDR3. The chain recombines TRBV11-2 with TRBJ2-5; 10 positions agree with TRBD1. V gave up 5 bases and J gave up 5 bases; unmatched junction bases: 5. This CDR3 has 14 amino acids. Per the germline V gene, CDR1 is SGHAT and CDR2 is FQNNGV. The CDR3 is CASSSWTGGETQYF. The DNA of the CDR3 is TGTGCCAGCAGCAGCTGGACAGGGGGTGAGACCCAGTACTTC.

On this clone itself: Within the sample, other DNA sequences also encode this same CDR3. V usage is TRBV27 and J usage is TRBJ1-2, with D unresolved. The CDR3 sequence is 13 residues long. Germline CDR1 reads MNHEY; CDR2 reads SMNVEV (reference sequence). V lost 2 bases to trimming and J lost 2 bases, with 6 bases between them. The CDR3: CASSLGENYGYTF. The CDR3 bases are TGTGCCAGCAGTTTAGGGGAGAACTATGGCTACACCTTC.

A remark on this clone: Other DNA sequences in this sample translate to the same CDR3. V usage is TRBV7-9 and J usage is TRBJ2-7; 7 positions match TRBD1. V trimming: 5 bases; J trimming: 2 bases; junction bases outside the gene matches: 6. The germline gives CDR1 SEHNR, CDR2 FQNEAQ (reference sequence). The CDR3 has 14 amino acids. The CDR3 DNA reads TGTGCCAGCAGCCCCCCGACAGGGACCTACGAGCAGTACTTC. This translates into CASSPPTGTYEQYF.

V gene TRBV6-1 combines with J gene TRBJ2-5, with 9 nucleotides matching TRBD1. The germline V gene encodes CDR1 MNHNS and CDR2 SASEGT. The CDR3 runs 16 residues. Trimming took 0 bases from V and 6 from J; bases not matched to a gene: 8. The CDR3 protein is CASSEANRGRVKTQYF. The CDR3 coding sequence is TGTGCCAGCAGTGAAGCGAACAGGGGGCGAGTGAAGACCCAGTACTTC.

Details on this clone: Within the sample, other DNA sequences also encode this same CDR3. The rearrangement uses TRBV28 and TRBJ2-2; the D gene is possibly TRBD2 (5 bases). The CDR3 contains 14 residues. Germline V gives CDR1 MDHEN, CDR2 SYDVKM. Trimming pared 3 bases from V and 3 bases from J, leaving 8 bases between. CDR3 DNA sequence: TGTGCCAGCAGTTTCGCGGGTGACACCGGGGAGCTGTTTTTT. Amino acid sequence: CASSFAGDTGELFF.

The gene calls are TRBV27 and TRBJ2-1, with TRBD2 matching over 15 bases. This CDR3 region has 18 residues. Germline V gene lookup returns CDR1 MNHEY and CDR2 SMNVEV (reference sequence). The V and J ends lost 5 bases and 1 base, in that order; junction bases with no gene match: 6. The CDR3 here is CASSPGTSGGRSYNEQFF. DNA for the CDR3: TGTGCCAGCAGTCCCGGGACTAGCGGGGGGAGATCCTACAATGAGCAGTTCTTC.

The rearrangement joins TRBV7-9 to TRBJ1-4, with D hard to call. Germline V gives CDR1 SEHNR, CDR2 FQNEAQ (reference sequence). The CDR3 contains 14 residues. Trimming took 4 bases from V and 7 from J, leaving 13 bases between them. This CDR3 reads CASSSFHQPEKLFF. CDR3 in DNA: TGTGCCAGCAGCTCATTCCATCAACCTGAAAAACTGTTTTTT.

This rearrangement joins TRBV4-2 to TRBJ1-1; the D is unclear. Trimming removed 2 bases at V and 0 bases at J, with 19 bases between. The CDR3 covers 18 residues. Germline V gene data show CDR1 as LGHNA and CDR2 as YNFKEQ. Here the CDR3 DNA reads TGTGCCAGCAGCCAACATACGGAGTTTGATGAGATGAACACTGAAGCTTTCTTT. Encoded protein: CASSQHTEFDEMNTEAFF.

The V gene is TRBV6-6, the J gene TRBJ2-3, with TRBD2 identical over 12 bases. J gave up 4 bases and V 3 bases, and 5 bases lay outside the gene matches. This CDR3 has 16 amino acids. Germline lookup yields CDR1 MNHNY and CDR2 SVGAGI (reference sequence). The CDR3 reads CASSYVASGRADTQYF. DNA of the CDR3: TGTGCCAGCAGTTATGTGGCTAGCGGGAGGGCAGATACGCAGTATTTT.

V usage is TRBV15 and J usage is TRBJ2-5; the match to TRBD2 covers 9 bases. Trimming took 0 bases from V and 5 from J; bases not matched to a gene: 7. This CDR3 spans 16 amino acids. Germline V gives CDR1 LNHNV, CDR2 YYDKDF (reference sequence). The CDR3, as DNA: TGTGCCACCAGCAGAGAGGGTAGCGGGAGAACTGAGACCCAGTACTTC. It codes for CATSREGSGRTETQYF.